A single TCR beta chain is shown here with its context. The data were taken from a study of T cell changes during pregnancy in multiple sclerosis. Sequencing used immunoSEQ multiplex PCR; TCRdb keeps in-frame clones, though not all of them. This sample has roughly 57,000 clones, with roughly 87% found just once. The V and J ends lost 2 bases and 0 bases, in that order; junction bases with no gene match: 6. CDR1 SGHRS and CDR2 YFSETQ come from the germline V gene. The CDR3 is made up of 17 amino acids. The receptor comes from a female donor with multiple sclerosis, enrolled in a pregnancy study. The chain has TRBV5-1 and TRBJ1-3, with 9 bases lining up with TRBD1. Sequencing used peripheral blood, obtained in the first trimester of pregnancy. The CDR3 loop reads CASSLRPGQGSGNTIYF. In nucleotides, the CDR3 is TGCGCCAGCAGCTTAAGGCCGGGACAGGGCTCTGGAAACACCATATATTTT. The complete variable domain, with remaining parts taken from reference TRBV5-1 and TRBJ1-3, reads KAGVTQTPRYLIKTRGQQVTLSCSPISGHRSVSWYQQTPGQGLQFLFEYFSETQRNKGNFPGRFSGRQFSNSRSEMNVSTLELGDSALYLCASSLRPGQGSGNTIYFGEGSWLTVV.